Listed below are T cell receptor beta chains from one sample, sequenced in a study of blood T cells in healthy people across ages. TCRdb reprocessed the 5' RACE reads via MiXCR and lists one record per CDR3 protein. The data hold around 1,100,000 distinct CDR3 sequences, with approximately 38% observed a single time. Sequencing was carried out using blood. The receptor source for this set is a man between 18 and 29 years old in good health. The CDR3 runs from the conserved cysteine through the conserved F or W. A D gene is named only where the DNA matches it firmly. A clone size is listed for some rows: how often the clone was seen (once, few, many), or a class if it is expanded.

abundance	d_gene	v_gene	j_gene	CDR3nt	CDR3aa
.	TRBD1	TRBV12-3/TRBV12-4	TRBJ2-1	TGTGCCAGCAGTTTAGAAGGGACAGTGGGGCAGTTCTTC	CASSLEGTVGQFF
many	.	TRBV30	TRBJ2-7	TGTGCCTGGAGTGGACAGACTTACGAGCAGTACTTC	CAWSGQTYEQYF
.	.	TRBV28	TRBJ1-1	TGTGCCAGCAGTTTATTGACGGGTAGCGACACTGAAGCTTTCTTT	CASSLLTGSDTEAFF
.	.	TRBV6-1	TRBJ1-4	TGTGCCAGCAGTGAATCAGGGGCTAATGAAAAACTGTTTTTT	CASSESGANEKLFF
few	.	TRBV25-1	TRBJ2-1	TGTGCCAGCAGTGACCTCAATGAGCAGTTCTTC	CASSDLNEQFF
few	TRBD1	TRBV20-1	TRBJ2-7	TGCAGTGCTCTTGGGACAGATTCCTACGAGCAGTACTTC	CSALGTDSYEQYF
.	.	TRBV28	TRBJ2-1	TGTGCCAGCCTACAGGGCTATGAGCAGTTCTTC	CASLQGYEQFF
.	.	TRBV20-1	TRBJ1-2	TGCAGTGCTAGAGGGGGGGGAGTTCCTAACTATGGCTACACCTTC	CSARGGGVPNYGYTF
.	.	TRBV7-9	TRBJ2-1	TGTGCCAGCAGCTATGGGGTTGGAGTCGGCTCCTACAATAAGCAGTTCTTC	CASSYGVGVGSYNKQFF
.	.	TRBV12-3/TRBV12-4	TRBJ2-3	TGTGCCAGCAGTTTCGAGGCGGCCAGCGGGACAGCTACAGGGGATACGCAGTATTTT	CASSFEAASGTATGDTQYF
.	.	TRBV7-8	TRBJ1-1	TGTGCCAGCCTATCCCGGGGGACGAGACGGGGCACTGAAGCTTTCTTT	CASLSRGTRRGTEAFF
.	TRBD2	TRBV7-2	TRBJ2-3	TGTGCCAGCATTCTTGATGTGCGGGGGGCAAAATATAGCACAGATACGCAGTATTTT	CASILDVRGAKYSTDTQYF
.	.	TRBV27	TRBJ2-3	TGTGTCAGCATTTCTAGCCTTAGCACAGATACGCAGTATTTT	CVSISSLSTDTQYF
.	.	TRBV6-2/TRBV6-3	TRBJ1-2	TGTGCCAGCAGTTACTCGTCGCAGGGTATTGTGGACTATGGCTACACCTTC	CASSYSSQGIVDYGYTF
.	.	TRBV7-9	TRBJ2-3	TGTGCCAGCAGCGTAGCAGAAGAAGGCACAGATAAGCAGTATTTT	CASSVAEEGTDKQYF
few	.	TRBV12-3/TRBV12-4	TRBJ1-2	TGTGCCAGCAGCTACCAGGGGACCTATGGCTACACCTTC	CASSYQGTYGYTF
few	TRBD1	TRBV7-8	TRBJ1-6	TGTGCCAGCAGCATGACAGGGACATCGGATAATTCACCCCTCCACTTT	CASSMTGTSDNSPLHF
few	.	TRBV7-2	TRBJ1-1	TGTGCCAGCAGCTTAGGGGCCAGGGTGAACACTGAAGCTTTCTTT	CASSLGARVNTEAFF
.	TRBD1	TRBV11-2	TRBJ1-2	TGTGCCAGCAGCCACATTGGGGGACAGGTCTCTGGCTACGCCTTC	CASSHIGGQVSGYAF
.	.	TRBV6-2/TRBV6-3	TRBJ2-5	TGTGCCAGCAGTTACTCGGGACACCAAGAGACCCAGTACTTC	CASSYSGHQETQYF
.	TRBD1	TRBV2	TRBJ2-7	TGTGCCAGCAGTCAACAGGGGGCCTCCTACGAGCAGTACTTC	CASSQQGASYEQYF
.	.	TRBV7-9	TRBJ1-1	TGTGCCAGCAGCCGCGGTAATGAAGCTTTCTTT	CASSRGNEAFF
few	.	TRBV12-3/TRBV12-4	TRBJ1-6	TGTGCCAGCAGTTTTGGGAGACAGGAGGGTTCACCCCTCCACTTT	CASSFGRQEGSPLHF
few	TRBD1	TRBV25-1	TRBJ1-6	TGTGCCAGCAGTGAAGGGGACAGGGGTAATTCACCCCTCCACTTT	CASSEGDRGNSPLHF
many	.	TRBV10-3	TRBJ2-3	TGTGCCATTCGAGAAAGTCAGTCTAGCACAGATACGCAGTATTTT	CAIRESQSSTDTQYF
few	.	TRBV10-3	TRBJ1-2	TGTGCCATCAGTGAGTCGAGACAGGATGGCTACACCTTC	CAISESRQDGYTF
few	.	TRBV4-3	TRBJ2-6	TGCGCCAGCAGCCAAGATTGGCCTGCCGGGGCCAACGTCCTGACTTTC	CASSQDWPAGANVLTF
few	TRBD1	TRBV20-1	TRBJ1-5	TGCAGTGCGCAACAGGGGAGTGGCAATCAGCCCCAGCATTTT	CSAQQGSGNQPQHF
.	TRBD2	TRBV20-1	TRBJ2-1	TGCAGTGCCGTGACTAGCGTAGGATCCGATTACAATGAGCAGTTCTTC	CSAVTSVGSDYNEQFF
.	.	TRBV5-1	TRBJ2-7	TGCGCCAGCAGCTTGATAGGCGGAGGACTCGACGAGCAGTACTTC	CASSLIGGGLDEQYF
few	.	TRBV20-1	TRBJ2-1	TGCAGTTCAAGGTACAATGAGCAGTTCTTC	CSSRYNEQFF
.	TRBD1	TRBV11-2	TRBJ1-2	TGTGCCAGCAGCTTATGGACTGGACAGGATGGCTACACCTTC	CASSLWTGQDGYTF
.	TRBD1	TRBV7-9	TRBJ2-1	TGTGCCAGCAGGAGCCGGACAGGGCTTTACAATGAGCAGTTCTTC	CASRSRTGLYNEQFF
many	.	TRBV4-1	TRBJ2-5	TGCGCCAGCAGCACCGGCCCTAGCCGATCCCAAGAGACCCAGTACTTC	CASSTGPSRSQETQYF
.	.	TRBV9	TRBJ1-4	TGTGCCAGCAGCGTAGGGTGGGGGCCTAATGAAAAACTGTTTTTT	CASSVGWGPNEKLFF
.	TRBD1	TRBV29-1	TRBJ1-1	TGCAGCGGGAGGGGAGACAGGGGGGCAACTGAAGCTTTCTTT	CSGRGDRGATEAFF
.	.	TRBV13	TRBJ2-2	TGTGCCAGCAGCTTAGTGAAGGAGCTAACGAACACCGGGGAGCTGTTTTTT	CASSLVKELTNTGELFF
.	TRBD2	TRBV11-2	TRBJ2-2	TGTGCCAGCAGCTCCCTCCGGGAGGGCACCGGGGAGCTGTTTTTT	CASSSLREGTGELFF
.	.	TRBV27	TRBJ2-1	TGTGCCAGCAGTTTCATAATGAGGAGCCGCTTAGATGAGCAGTTCTTC	CASSFIMRSRLDEQFF
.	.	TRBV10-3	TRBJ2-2	TGTGCCATCTTAGCGAACACCGGGGAGCTGTTTTTT	CAILANTGELFF
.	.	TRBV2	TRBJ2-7	TGTGCCAGCAGTGTGGGGAGACCGACTGGCGAGCAGTACTTC	CASSVGRPTGEQYF
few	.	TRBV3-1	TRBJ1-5	TGTGCCAGCAGCCAAGATTCTTTATCGGATCAGCCCCAGCATTTT	CASSQDSLSDQPQHF
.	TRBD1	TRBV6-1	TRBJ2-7	TGTGCCAGCAGTCGAGCAGGGGGTCGTACCTACGAGCAGTACTTC	CASSRAGGRTYEQYF
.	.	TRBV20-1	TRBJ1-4	TGCAGTGCTAGGGGACCGTTTGCTAATGAAAAACTGTTTTTT	CSARGPFANEKLFF
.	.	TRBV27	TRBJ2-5	TGTGCCAGCAGTCCAGGGGAGCGATCCTACCAATTGAGGCAAGAGACCCAGTACTTC	CASSPGERSYQLRQETQYF
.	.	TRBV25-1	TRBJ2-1	TGTGCCAGCAGTGAACAAATTTACAATGAGCAGTTCTTC	CASSEQIYNEQFF
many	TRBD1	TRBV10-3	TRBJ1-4	TGTGCCATCAGTGCCGGACAGGGAGGCACTAATGAAAAACTGTTTTTT	CAISAGQGGTNEKLFF